The following is a TCR beta chain sequence with its context. Its target is unknown. CD8+ and CD4+ T cells from blood underwent TCR beta sequencing, which was carried out in a high-throughput format. RNA was extracted with the RNeasy kit, and a quantity of 0.5 to 1 ug was reverse transcribed using random hexamers. TCRdb analysed the immunoSEQ multiplex PCR reads with MiXCR anew, one entry per CDR3 protein. The sample lists approximately 140,000 distinct CDR3 sequences; approximately 95% were seen once. This entry is derived from a study of CD8 T cells in Susac syndrome. Findings of the study overall: In its TCR sequencing and HLA analysis, the study acknowledged that the number of individuals was relatively small.

The sample was CD4+ T cells from PBMCs. This receptor was taken from a human donor with multiple sclerosis.

CDR3 DNA: TGTGCCAGCAGCTTAAGGGGAAGGGGGCTAGTTGGGAATGAGCAGTTCTTC. Encoded protein: CASSLRGRGLVGNEQFF. The chain recombines TRBV7-3 with TRBJ2-1; 7 bases line up with TRBD1. CDR1 and CDR2 (germline): SGHTA, FQGTGA. The junction had 13 bases not matched to a gene; V was cut back by 1 base and J by 7 bases. The CDR3 consists of 17 residues.